This record covers a single T cell receptor beta chain. Profiled with immunoSEQ multiplex PCR; TCRdb holds only in-frame clones, not every one. Of around 40,000 clones in the sample, around three quarters were seen once. This CDR3 region has 15 residues. Germline loops: CDR1 MNHGY, CDR2 SAAAGT. Trimming cost V 5 bases and J 3 bases, with 14 bases left between them. This sample is part of a study of preoperative IRX-2 immunotherapy in early breast cancer. Treatment described: preoperative locoregional IRX-2 cytokine immunotherapy. Samples came from a phase Ib trial of preoperative locoregional IRX-2 cytokine immunotherapy.

The clonotype was recovered from a human donor with breast cancer. This chain uses TRBV6-8 with TRBJ1-5, with D possibly being TRBD1 (5 bases). The sample in question was tumor tissue, obtained after IRX-2 immunotherapy. The CDR3 DNA follows: TGTGCCAGCAGTGGACGATTGGGGCTCAATCAGCCCCAGCATTTT. Its translation is CASSGRLGLNQPQHF.